This T cell receptor beta chain was sequenced for a study of CD8+CD57+ T cells in acquired aplastic anemia. Study details: CD4+ and CD8+ cells, once sorted, gave DNA averaging approximately 3.4 ug. Findings of the study overall: Patients and controls shared fewer than 30 CD8+ CDR3 sequences.

This clonotype appeared many times. Its antigen is still unknown. Germline assignment: CDR1 SGDLS and CDR2 YYNGEE. V lost 3 bases, J lost 3 bases, and 6 bases stayed unmatched. The CDR3 runs 15 residues. The study profiled TCR beta VDJ and CDR3 using genomic DNA as template. TCRdb fed the reads into MiXCR, producing one record per CDR3 protein. Of hundreds of thousands of distinct CDR3 sequences in the sample, around 43% are singletons; the top ten hold about 7.8%. Patients chosen for sequencing had CD8+CD57+ cells that had expanded, as shown by flow cytometry. Each patient had severe acquired aplastic anemia. At blood sampling, none of the patients had yet received therapy.

The specimen sequenced was sorted CD4+, CD8+, or CD8+CD57+ T cells (not recorded which) from PBMCs. The chain recombines TRBV9 with TRBJ2-3, with 8 bases aligning to TRBD1. The receptor was isolated from a human donor with aplastic anemia. CDR3 DNA sequence: TGTGCCAGCAGCGAGGTGGACAGGGTGACAGATACGCAGTATTTT. It specifies CASSEVDRVTDTQYF.